This T cell receptor (beta chain) is from a study of T cell responses to AZD1222 COVID-19 vaccine (dated by TCRdb to the early 2020s). For the wider study: A total of about 240 trial participants underwent TCR sequencing, of whom nearly 210 received two doses of AZD1222 and approximately 25 received two doses of the MenACWY control vaccine. Enrollment into the trials was organized by age into subgroups of 18-55, 56-69 and 70-plus years, and those subgroups contained roughly 150, 30 and 60 TCR-sequenced participants, respectively.

Spanning cysteine to phenylalanine, the CDR3 consists of 16 amino acids. The kept DNA is CDR3 alone, 48 bases in frame from the first base. Relative to germline, V is 0 bases shorter and J is 8 bases shorter, with 17 bases between their ends. CDR1 and CDR2 were assigned from the germline V gene (reference sequence) as LNHNV and YYDKDF. The sample's time point label, decoded: about 28 days (+/-7) after the second vaccine dose. AZD1222 recipients whose second dose came at about 4 weeks and those whose second dose came at about 12 weeks were combined into one group, since spike-specific TCR depth and breadth did not differ between the two schedules. The vaccinee samples were drawn from two UK trials, COV001 and COV002, one of which was a single-blind randomized controlled phase 2/3 trial testing AZD1222 (ChAdOx1 nCoV-19) in healthy adults. For TCRbeta chain sequencing, PBMC samples were collected from trial participants at day 0 and at day 28 after the second dose.

Remarks on this clone: Its antigen target is currently unknown. Base qualities were left out, and no much larger clone turns up one base away.

The CDR3 regions of human TCRbeta chains were subjected to immunosequencing. As for how the authors treated the data: TCRs in the repertoires were compared against a reference library of SARS-CoV-2-specific TCRs that had been generated with the MIRA antigen-specificity platform. Breadth was defined as the fraction of unique TCRs that were SARS-CoV-2-associated, and depth was defined as the fraction of total T cells that were SARS-CoV-2-associated. Each spike-specific TCR was assigned to its reactive spike region and to a CD4 or CD8 class using the MIRA data. Log10-transformed breadth and depth values were compared by one-way ANOVA with Sidak's multiple comparisons tests. Not all clones reach the TCRdb copy of this immuneACCESS table, which keeps in-frame sequences only. Checked studies attribute under half of the gap to unresolved V genes and leave the rest unexplained. For V, J and clone size, that table is used; D and trimming come from the DNA. In all, the sample holds some 74,000 clones, and 87% of those were seen once. The top ten constitute around 1.3% of the sample.

General findings and caveats noted by the study authors: Nearly half of unique spike-specific TCRs reportedly recognized epitopes outside regions mutated in the B.1.351 and B.1.1.7 variants. After two AZD1222 doses, both the breadth and the depth of spike-specific TCRs were significantly higher than at day 0 and than in MenACWY recipients. Because no samples from the day 14 peak response were available, repertoires could be characterized only after the peak T cell response. Vaccine-associated CD4 TCRs spanned the whole spike protein, with dominant responses in regions 160-218 and 743-854. The 56-69-year group was small, and its depth increase did not reach significance, likely because of low power. Participants were mostly white British and included more females than males, and it was suggested by the authors that clonal diversity may have been underestimated. Conclusions about previously exposed vaccinees were limited because only a handful of AZD1222 recipients were SARS-CoV-2 seropositive at baseline.

The rearrangement joined TRBV15 to TRBJ2-4, with the D gene tentatively TRBD1 or TRBD2, based on 5 matching bases in each. This TCR was recovered from an adult who received the AZD1222 COVID-19 vaccine. Sequences were derived from peripheral blood, sampled 28 days after the second AZD1222 dose. The CDR3 is CATSRDLGESQDIQYF. At the DNA level, the sequence is TGTGCCACCAGCAGAGATCTGGGGGAGTCGCAAGACATTCAGTACTTC.